Below are 2 T cell receptor beta chains sequenced from a single sample in a study of cytomegalovirus exposure and HLA in healthy donors. This table comes from immunoSEQ multiplex PCR, and its TCRdb copy is limited to in-frame clones, with some not included. The repertoire includes tens of thousands of clones, approximately 91% of them detected once, and 2% to 2.5% sits in the top ten. Source material: PBMCs. Receptor source: a man aged 25 to 40 in good health and CMV-seronegative.

This rearrangement joins TRBV7-9 to TRBJ2-3; a possible D gene is TRBD1 (6 bases). Germline V gene data show CDR1 as SEHNR and CDR2 as FQNEAQ (reference sequence). CDR3 size: 14 residues. The germline V and J ends were trimmed by 4 bases and 2 bases, with 10 bases remaining between them. The CDR3 region has the DNA TGTGCCAGCAGCTATGGGACATCCACAGATACGCAGTATTTT. Its translation: CASSYGTSTDTQYF.

V is TRBV28 and J is TRBJ1-4; 9 bases align to TRBD1. Germline V lookup: CDR1 MDHEN, CDR2 SYDVKM. V lost 5 bases and J lost 6; bases outside the gene matches: 7. The CDR3 contains 15 residues. The CDR3 coding sequence is TGTGCCAGCAGTCCCCCGGGACAGGGTCATGAAAAACTGTTTTTT. Its translation: CASSPPGQGHEKLFF.